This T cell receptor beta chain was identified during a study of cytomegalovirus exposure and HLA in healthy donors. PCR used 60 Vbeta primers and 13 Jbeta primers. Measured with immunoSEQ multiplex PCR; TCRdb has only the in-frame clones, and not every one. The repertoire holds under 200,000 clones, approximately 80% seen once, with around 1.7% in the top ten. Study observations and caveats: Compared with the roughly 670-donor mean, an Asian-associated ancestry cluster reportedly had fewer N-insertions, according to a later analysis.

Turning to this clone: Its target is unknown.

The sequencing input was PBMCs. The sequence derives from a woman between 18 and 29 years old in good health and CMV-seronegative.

CDR3 residues: CASSYSTPDSPYEQYF. DNA of the CDR3: TGTGCCAGCAGTTACTCGACCCCTGACAGTCCCTACGAGCAGTACTTC. The rearrangement joins TRBV6-5 to TRBJ2-7, with D maybe TRBD1 (5 bases). V lost 0 bases to trimming and J lost 2 bases, with 14 bases between them. The CDR3 length is 16 residues. The germline V gene encodes CDR1 MNHEY and CDR2 SVGAGI.